These 31 T cell receptor beta chains originate from one sample sequenced in a study of T cell responses to AZD1222 COVID-19 vaccine (dated by TCRdb to 2020 to 2022). The method behind the library was the immunoSEQ multiplex PCR assay. The immuneACCESS repertoire file appears here via TCRdb, limited to in-frame rearrangements. These files lack a portion of the clones; in checked studies, under half of the deficit traces to unresolved V genes, and the cause of the others is not known. The sample data list roughly 150,000 clones, and about 93% of these were observed just once. The top ten hold about 4.6% of the sample. The label giving this sample's time point can be read as: baseline before first vaccination. This sample comprised peripheral blood, obtained on day 0 of AZD1222 vaccination. The receptors were sampled from an adult in good health.

The chain joins TRBV14 to TRBJ2-5, with D possibly being TRBD1 (6 bases). Germline lookup yields CDR1 SGHDN and CDR2 FVKESK. The CDR3 totals 14 residues. Trimming took off 5 bases at V and 5 bases at J, with 15 bases between the two ends. The CDR3 reads CASSVGQLRETQYF. Here the CDR3 DNA reads TGTGCCAGCAGCGTAGGACAGCTCAGGGAGACCCAGTACTTC.

This chain links TRBV11-2 with TRBJ2-1, with D possibly TRBD1 on 5 matching bases. The V and J ends lost 6 bases and 6 bases respectively, with 18 bases between them. Germline V lookup: CDR1 SGHAT, CDR2 FQNNGV. The CDR3 consists of 15 residues. Here the CDR3 reads CASRRLDGATNEQFF. The CDR3 bases are TGTGCCAGCAGACGTCTTGATGGGGCAACCAATGAGCAGTTCTTC.

The rearrangement uses TRBV15 and TRBJ2-1, with D hard to call. Trimming removed 2 bases from V and 3 bases from J, with 14 bases in between. This CDR3 is built from 16 residues. Per germline, CDR1 LNHNV and CDR2 YYDKDF (reference sequence). The CDR3 region is CATSRIGVDGYNEQFF. CDR3 DNA: TGTGCCACCAGCAGAATTGGTGTCGACGGCTACAATGAGCAGTTCTTC.

As to this clone: A junction end diverges from the germline sequence, so it may reflect a read error. The chain carries TRBV7-7 and TRBJ1-4, with D unclear. This CDR3 is 18 amino acids long. Germline V gene data show CDR1 as SSHAT and CDR2 as FNYEAQ (reference sequence). CDR3 region: CASSLGKRQAATNEKLFF. The DNA for the CDR3 is TGTGCTAGCAGCTTAGGTAAAAGGCAGGCGGCAACTAATGAAAAACTGTTTTTT.

The V and J genes are TRBV5-1 and TRBJ2-7; D is ambiguous. The CDR3 totals 12 residues. Trimming took off 0 bases at V and 5 bases at J, with 6 bases between the two ends. CDR1 and CDR2 from the germline V gene are SGHRS and YFSETQ. CDR3 amino acids: CASSLARNEQYF. Written as DNA, the CDR3 is TGCGCCAGCAGCTTGGCAAGGAACGAGCAGTACTTC.

The V gene is TRBV7-8, the J gene TRBJ2-7; 12 nucleotides align to TRBD1. The trim removed 0 bases at V and 5 bases at J, leaving 8 bases unmatched. The V gene's germline CDR1 is SGHVS and CDR2 FQNEAQ. The CDR3 sequence is 17 residues long. The CDR3 is CASSLARGGTGGNEQYF. CDR3 in DNA: TGTGCCAGCAGCTTAGCTAGAGGTGGGACAGGGGGCAACGAGCAGTACTTC. Filled out from reference TRBV7-8 and TRBJ2-7, the complete variable domain reads GAGVSQSPRYKVAKRGQDVALRCDPISGHVSLFWYQQALGQGPEFLTYFQNEAQLDKSGLPSDRFFAERPEGSVSTLKIQRTQQEDSAVYLCASSLARGGTGGNEQYFGPGTRLTVT.

The V call is TRBV20-1, the J call TRBJ2-5; D not certain. Germline V gene data show CDR1 as DFQATT and CDR2 as SNEGSKA (reference sequence). This CDR3 is 11 amino acids long. V was clipped by 0 bases and J by 7 bases, with 6 bases between them. CDR3: CSARDLGTQYF. In nucleotides, the CDR3 is TGCAGTGCTAGAGATCTCGGGACCCAGTACTTC.

V is TRBV11-2 and J is TRBJ2-1; 12 nucleotides match TRBD1. The CDR3 sequence is 16 residues long. Germline assignment: CDR1 SGHAT and CDR2 FQNNGV. The J segment lost 10 bases and the V segment lost 1 base, leaving 8 bases of the junction unmatched. CDR3 amino acids: CASSLVPGQGALEQFF. DNA of the CDR3: TGTGCCAGCAGCTTAGTCCCGGGACAGGGGGCGTTGGAGCAGTTCTTC. Supplemented by reference TRBV11-2 and TRBJ2-1, the full variable domain reads EAGVAQSPRYKIIEKRQSVAFWCNPISGHATLYWYQQILGQGPKLLIQFQNNGVVDDSQLPKDRFSAERLKGVDSTLKIQPAKLEDSAVYLCASSLVPGQGALEQFFGPGTRLTVL.

The genes are TRBV3-1 (or the pseudogene TRBV3-2) and TRBJ2-7; possibly TRBD1 or TRBD2 for D (5 bases each). This CDR3 has 14 residues. Trimming pared 0 bases from V and 6 bases from J, leaving 12 bases between. The V gene's germline CDR1 is LGHDT and CDR2 YNNKEL (reference sequence). The CDR3 DNA sequence: TGTGCCAGCAGCCAAGATCCACGGGGCTGCGAGCAGTACTTC. It is translated as CASSQDPRGCEQYF.

The V gene is TRBV11-2, the J gene TRBJ2-3; D is perhaps TRBD1 or TRBD2 (5 bases each). The germline gives CDR1 SGHAT, CDR2 FQNNGV. This CDR3 contains 16 residues. V lost 4 bases to trimming and J lost 2 bases, with 16 bases between them. Written as DNA, the CDR3 is TGTGCCAGCAGCTCAGGGACGGATGGGGACACAGATACGCAGTATTTT. Translated: CASSSGTDGDTDTQYF. Drawing the rest from reference TRBV11-2 and TRBJ2-3, the complete variable domain is EAGVAQSPRYKIIEKRQSVAFWCNPISGHATLYWYQQILGQGPKLLIQFQNNGVVDDSQLPKDRFSAERLKGVDSTLKIQPAKLEDSAVYLCASSSGTDGDTDTQYFGPGTRLTVL.

The V call is TRBV15, the J call TRBJ1-3; no clear D gene. Looked up from germline, CDR1 is LNHNV and CDR2 is YYDKDF (reference sequence). Deletions cut 0 bases from V and 11 bases from J, with 5 bases between. CDR3 length: 11 residues. The CDR3 region is CATSRDTAIYF. CDR3 bases: TGTGCCACCAGCAGAGATACTGCCATATATTTT.

CDR3 sequence: CASSSGGDLYEQYF. Written as DNA, the CDR3 is TGTGCCAGCAGCTCCGGGGGCGACCTCTACGAGCAGTACTTC. This sequence joins TRBV7-8 and TRBJ2-7; D possibly matches TRBD1 or TRBD2 (6 bases each). Trimming stripped 4 bases from V and 3 bases from J, with 13 bases between. Germline-derived CDR1 and CDR2 are SGHVS and FQNEAQ. The CDR3 loop spans 14 amino acids.

The V gene is TRBV28, the J gene TRBJ2-3, with unresolved D. The germline gives CDR1 MDHEN, CDR2 SYDVKM. Between the trimmed V and J ends, which lost 6 bases and 6 bases, there was a span of 10 bases. The CDR3 sequence is 12 residues long. This chain's CDR3 is CASSPRFDTQYF. The CDR3 coding sequence is TGTGCCAGCAGCCCCCGATTCGATACGCAGTATTTT.

The chain employs TRBV6-2 or TRBV6-3 and TRBJ1-5; no definite D call. The CDR3 is made up of 13 amino acids. Per germline, CDR1 MNHEY and CDR2 SVGEGT. Trimming left V 1 base short and J 4 bases short, with 5 bases between. CDR3 sequence (DNA): TGTGCCAGCAGTTACTTCAGTAATCAGCCCCAGCATTTT. Encoded protein: CASSYFSNQPQHF.

The genes are TRBV3-1 (or the pseudogene TRBV3-2) and TRBJ2-1; 8 nucleotides line up with TRBD2. CDR1 is LGHDT and CDR2 is YNNKEL in the germline V gene (reference sequence). This CDR3 comprises 18 residues. With V trimmed by 0 bases and J by 6 bases, 13 bases remained unmatched. CDR3 sequence reads: CASSQDGAGGPGVNEQFF. The CDR3 coding sequence is TGTGCCAGCAGCCAAGATGGGGCGGGAGGCCCGGGGGTCAATGAGCAGTTCTTC.

The chain is built from TRBV10-3 and TRBJ2-2, with 9 bases that match TRBD2. The J segment lost 6 bases and the V segment lost 2 bases, leaving 4 bases of the junction unmatched. Germline CDR1 ENHRY, CDR2 SYGVKD. The CDR3 has 15 residues. CDR3: CAISEAGGDAGELFF. DNA of the CDR3: TGTGCCATCAGTGAGGCGGGAGGGGACGCCGGGGAGCTGTTTTTT.

The CDR3 here is CSVEGWDSYNEQFF. In nucleotides, the CDR3 is TGCAGCGTTGAAGGTTGGGACAGCTACAATGAGCAGTTCTTC. The chain couples TRBV29-1 to TRBJ2-1; 7 positions match TRBD1. This CDR3 spans 14 amino acids. From germline, CDR1 is SQVTM and CDR2 ANQGSEA. With V trimmed by 1 base and J by 3 bases, 3 bases remained unmatched.

This chain connects TRBV7-2 to TRBJ1-5; TRBD1 matches 7 bases. This CDR3 contains 14 residues. CDR1 and CDR2 (germline): SGHTA, FQGNSA. J gave up 2 bases and V 6 bases, and 4 bases lay outside the gene matches. The CDR3 DNA follows: TGTGCCAGCAGGGCAGGGGGTGGCAATCAGCCCCAGCATTTT. Protein product: CASRAGGGNQPQHF. The variable domain in full, completed from reference TRBV7-2 and TRBJ1-5, reads GAGVSQSPSNKVTEKGKDVELRCDPISGHTALYWYRQSLGQGLEFLIYFQGNSAPDKSGLPSDRFSAERTGGSVSTLTIQRTQQEDSAVYLCASRAGGGNQPQHFGDGTRLSIL.

This chain connects TRBV5-1 to TRBJ1-3; TRBD1 is a possible D gene (5 bases). This CDR3 contains 16 residues. Germline values: CDR1 SGHRS, CDR2 YFSETQ. V was cut by 4 bases and J by 0 bases, with 14 bases left in between. CDR3 sequence: CASSPQGAGSGNTIYF. In DNA, the CDR3 is TGCGCCAGCAGCCCTCAGGGTGCGGGCTCTGGAAACACCATATATTTT.

V is TRBV27 and J is TRBJ1-4; maybe TRBD1 (6 bases). The CDR3 loop spans 13 amino acids. V lost 3 bases, J lost 7 bases, and 9 bases lay in between. Germline values: CDR1 MNHEY, CDR2 SMNVEV (reference sequence). CDR3 DNA: TGTGCCAGCAGTTTCCAGGGGACTGAAAAACTGTTTTTT. Its translation: CASSFQGTEKLFF.

The J gene is TRBJ2-1, the V gene TRBV19; 11 bases line up with TRBD2. The germline V gene has CDR1 LNHDA and CDR2 SQIVND (reference sequence). V shed 4 bases, J shed 6 bases, and the junction held 5 bases outside the gene matches. This CDR3 comprises 15 residues. The CDR3 DNA is TGTGCCAGTAGTAAAACTAGCGGGAGTGCCAATGAGCAGTTCTTC. Translation: CASSKTSGSANEQFF. The full variable domain, completed using reference TRBV19 and TRBJ2-1, is DGGITQSPKYLFRKEGQNVTLSCEQNLNHDAMYWYRQDPGQGLRLIYYSQIVNDFQKGDIAEGYSVSREKKESFPLTVTSAQKNPTAFYLCASSKTSGSANEQFFGPGTRLTVL.

The gene calls are TRBV28 and TRBJ1-1; a weak D match, TRBD1 (5 bases). The V and J ends lost 8 bases and 5 bases respectively, with 18 bases between them. Germline V gene lookup returns CDR1 MDHEN and CDR2 SYDVKM. This CDR3 has 14 amino acids. CDR3 sequence reads: CASRTAGGVTEAFF. The CDR3 nucleotides read TGTGCCAGCCGAACCGCGGGGGGGGTAACTGAAGCTTTCTTT.

This sequence joins TRBV9 and TRBJ2-3, with D maybe TRBD2 (5 bases). Trimming cost V 4 bases and J 5 bases, with 20 bases left between them. This CDR3 spans 16 amino acids. Germline loops: CDR1 SGDLS, CDR2 YYNGEE. The CDR3 DNA reads TGTGCCAGCAGCCCCAGCGGCAACCGCATGGGAGATACGCAGTATTTT. This codes for CASSPSGNRMGDTQYF.

V gene TRBV28 combines with J gene TRBJ2-7; possible D gene TRBD2, 6 bases. Germline CDR1 is MDHEN and CDR2 is SYDVKM. The CDR3 runs 16 residues. Trimming pared 4 bases from V and 2 bases from J, leaving 18 bases between. The CDR3 is CASSSWGSGGPYEQYF. In DNA, the CDR3 is TGTGCCAGCAGTTCTTGGGGTAGCGGAGGACCCTACGAGCAGTACTTC.

This clone was recorded a few times. The CDR3 DNA reads TGTGCCAGCAGCCAAGGACTCGGCTACGAGCAGTACTTC. Protein: CASSQGLGYEQYF. The V gene is TRBV6-5, the J gene TRBJ2-7; tentatively, D is TRBD2 (5 bases). Between the trimmed V and J ends, which lost 6 bases and 3 bases, there was a span of 12 bases. The germline V gene encodes CDR1 MNHEY and CDR2 SVGAGI. This CDR3 is 13 amino acids long.

V is TRBV4-1 and J is TRBJ2-1; TRBD2 is a possible D gene (5 bases). The germline V gene has CDR1 MGHRA and CDR2 YSYEKL. The ends were cut back, 1 base at V and 0 bases at J, with 13 bases in the middle. The CDR3 is 17 amino acids. The CDR3 bases are TGCGCCAGCAGCCAAGTTCGAGCGGCAATCTCCTACAATGAGCAGTTCTTC. Its translation: CASSQVRAAISYNEQFF.

J is TRBJ2-2 and V is TRBV6-5; the D gene is possibly TRBD1 (5 bases). Trimming shortened V by 3 bases and J by 7 bases, and 15 bases separated the two germline ends. The CDR3 contains 15 residues. The germline V gene has CDR1 MNHEY and CDR2 SVGAGI. CDR3 DNA sequence: TGTGCCAGCAGTTATGAAGGGGCCCACATCGGGGAGCTGTTTTTT. Translating gives CASSYEGAHIGELFF.

This clone came up once. The J gene is TRBJ1-4, the V gene TRBV12-3 or TRBV12-4; 8 bases are a match to TRBD1. Trimming cost V 10 bases and J 6 bases; bases outside gene matches: 7. This CDR3 region has 13 residues. The CDR3 sequence is CATRTGMDEKLFF. CDR3 DNA: TGTGCCACACGGACAGGGATGGATGAAAAACTGTTTTTT.

This clone has just one count. CDR3 nucleotide sequence: TGCGCCAGCAGCTGGGCAGGGGATGAAAAACTGTTTTTT. Its protein product is CASSWAGDEKLFF. The chain carries TRBV5-1 and TRBJ1-4; tentatively, D is TRBD1 (6 bases). V was shortened by 3 bases and J by 6 bases, with 9 bases between the two germline ends. CDR1 and CDR2 (germline): SGHRS, YFSETQ. The CDR3 is made up of 13 amino acids.

In this sample, this clone turned up once. This chain links TRBV11-3 with TRBJ2-2, with a possible D match to TRBD1 (6 bases). Germline V CDR1 and CDR2: SGHNT, YENEEA. Between the trimmed V and J ends, which lost 0 bases and 6 bases, there was a span of 8 bases. This CDR3 has 14 amino acids. CDR3 DNA: TGTGCCAGCAGCTTAGAACAGGGTGCCGGGGAGCTGTTTTTT. This encodes CASSLEQGAGELFF.

The chain links TRBV6-5 to TRBJ2-5; D possibly uses TRBD1 or TRBD2 (5 bases each). V was pared by 8 bases and J by 4 bases, with 20 bases between. This CDR3 has 15 amino acids. Per the germline V gene, CDR1 is MNHEY and CDR2 is SVGAGI. The CDR3 loop reads CASGHKAGTGETQYF. Written as DNA, the CDR3 is TGTGCCAGCGGACACAAGGCGGGTACCGGAGAGACCCAGTACTTC.